This T cell receptor beta chain was identified in a study of T-cell memory formation after mild COVID-19. TCRdb passed the 5' RACE reads through MiXCR, listing each CDR3 protein once. The repertoire has around 160,000 distinct CDR3 sequences, about 9.9% of them found once; the top ten carry more than 3.5%. The TCR originated in a man between 18 and 35 years old who had mild COVID-19 (a few samples of this study predate the infection). Cell type and time point are not known. The sequencing sample was made of PBMCs or a T cell subset sorted from them (not recorded which).

In nucleotides, the CDR3 is TGCAGCGTTTCAGGGAACACAGATACGCAGTATTTT. Protein product: CSVSGNTDTQYF. This chain links TRBV29-1 with TRBJ2-3; D perhaps matches TRBD1 (5 bases). Per the germline V gene, CDR1 is SQVTM and CDR2 is ANQGSEA. Trimming cost V 5 bases and J 2 bases, with 8 bases left between them. The CDR3 consists of 12 residues.